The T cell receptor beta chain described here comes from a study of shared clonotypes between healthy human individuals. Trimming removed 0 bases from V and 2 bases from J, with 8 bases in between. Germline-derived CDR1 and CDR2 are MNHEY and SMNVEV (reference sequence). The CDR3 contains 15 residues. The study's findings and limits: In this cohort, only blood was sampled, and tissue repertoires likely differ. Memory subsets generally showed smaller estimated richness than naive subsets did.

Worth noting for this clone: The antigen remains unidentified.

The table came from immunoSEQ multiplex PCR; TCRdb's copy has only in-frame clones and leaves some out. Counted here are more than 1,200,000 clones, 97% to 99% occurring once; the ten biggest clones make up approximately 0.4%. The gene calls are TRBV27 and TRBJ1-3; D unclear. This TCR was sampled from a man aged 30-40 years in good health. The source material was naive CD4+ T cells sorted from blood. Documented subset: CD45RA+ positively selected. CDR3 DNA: TGTGCCAGCAGTTTATCGTTTCAGGCTGGAAACACCATATATTTT. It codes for CASSLSFQAGNTIYF.